The 23 T cell receptor beta chains below were found in one sample sequenced in a study of T cell responses to AZD1222 COVID-19 vaccine. Only in-frame clones appear in the TCRdb table, and some are missing; sequencing was by immunoSEQ multiplex PCR. Of around 150,000 clones listed, 92% are singletons. Source: peripheral blood, taken on day 0 of AZD1222 vaccination. These receptor sequences come from an adult in good health.

V is TRBV2 and J is TRBJ1-2; D uncertain. V dropped 5 bases and J dropped 3 bases, with 10 bases sitting between them. The CDR3 loop spans 13 amino acids. Per germline, CDR1 SNHLY and CDR2 FYNNEI. CDR3 loop: CASSYDTDYGYTF. CDR3 DNA sequence: TGTGCCAGCAGTTACGACACCGACTATGGCTACACCTTC.

V gene TRBV14 combines with J gene TRBJ1-1; weak D call: TRBD1 (6 bases). CDR1 SGHDN and CDR2 FVKESK come from the germline V gene. The CDR3 has 13 amino acids. V was cut by 10 bases and J by 0 bases, with 12 bases left in between. Here the CDR3 reads CATQRGMNTEAFF. The CDR3 bases are TGTGCCACCCAAAGGGGGATGAACACTGAAGCTTTCTTT.

The V and J genes are TRBV3-1 (or the pseudogene TRBV3-2) and TRBJ1-6; 8 bases match TRBD1. After removal of 4 bases from V and 8 bases from J, the junction contained 7 bases not matched to a gene. Per the germline V gene, CDR1 is LGHDT and CDR2 is YNNKEL (reference sequence). This CDR3 has 15 residues. CDR3 loop: CASSLTGTGDSPLHF. For the CDR3, the DNA is TGTGCCAGCAGCCTCACCGGGACAGGAGATTCACCCCTCCACTTT.

The chain recombines TRBV13 with TRBJ2-7; perhaps TRBD2 as D (6 bases). Trimming left V 2 bases short and J 2 bases short, with 16 bases between. Germline CDR1 reads PRHDT; CDR2 reads FYEKMQ (reference sequence). This CDR3 has 16 residues. This chain's CDR3 is CASSLRHPGTAYEQYF. The CDR3 DNA sequence: TGTGCCAGCAGCTTAAGGCACCCCGGGACTGCCTACGAGCAGTACTTC.

The CDR3 DNA is TGTGCCAGCAGCCTCCTATTAGACCTGTCCGGGGCCAACGTCCTGACTTTC. Protein: CASSLLLDLSGANVLTF. This rearrangement joins TRBV28 to TRBJ2-6; D unresolved. This CDR3 has 17 amino acids. Trimming pared 6 bases from V and 4 bases from J, leaving 19 bases between. Germline CDR1 reads MDHEN; CDR2 reads SYDVKM.

The V gene is TRBV5-1, the J gene TRBJ1-6; the D is unclear. Trimming removed 0 bases at V and 0 bases at J, with 13 bases between. Germline V CDR1 and CDR2: SGHRS, YFSETQ. The CDR3 is 18 amino acids. CDR3 nucleotides: TGCGCCAGCAGCTTGGTGGGTTCGGGGAGCTCCTATAATTCACCCCTCCACTTT. Its protein is CASSLVGSGSSYNSPLHF.

The chain is built from TRBV29-1 and TRBJ1-2; 9 bases map to TRBD1. This CDR3 comprises 12 residues. Per the germline V gene, CDR1 is SQVTM and CDR2 is ANQGSEA. The junction had 7 bases not matched to a gene; V was cut back by 6 bases and J by 8 bases. CDR3 nucleotides: TGCAGCGTCGGGACAGGGAACGGGGGCTACACCTTC. As protein: CSVGTGNGGYTF.

The J gene is TRBJ1-5, the V gene TRBV4-1; D is unclear. Deletions cut 1 base from V and 7 bases from J, with 11 bases between. The CDR3 runs 14 residues. Per the germline V gene, CDR1 is MGHRA and CDR2 is YSYEKL. The chain's CDR3 is CASSQVGIEQPQHF. The CDR3 bases are TGCGCCAGCAGCCAAGTTGGGATAGAACAGCCCCAGCATTTT.

In DNA, the CDR3 is TGCGCCAGCAGCTCCGGGACAGGGGGCGAAGCTTTCTTT. Amino acids: CASSSGTGGEAFF. The gene calls are TRBV5-1 and TRBJ1-1, with 12 bases matching TRBD1. Germline V gene sequence: CDR1 SGHRS, CDR2 YFSETQ. CDR3 length: 13 residues. The V segment lost 3 bases and the J segment 8 bases; nucleotides outside the gene matches: 2.

The V call is TRBV30, the J call TRBJ1-1; D uncertain. The CDR3 contains 14 residues. Germline CDR1 and CDR2: GTSNPN and SVGIG (reference sequence). The V and J ends lost 4 bases and 1 base respectively, with 13 bases between them. In DNA form, the CDR3 reads TGTGCCTGGATCAAAGCCACAGAGAACACTGAAGCTTTCTTT. Amino acids: CAWIKATENTEAFF.

CDR3 in DNA: TGCGCCAGCAGCTCATATACGAGCTACGAGCAGTACTTC. Translating it yields CASSSYTSYEQYF. The rearrangement links TRBV5-1 to TRBJ2-7; no clear D gene. Germline V CDR1 and CDR2: SGHRS, YFSETQ. With 3 bases removed from V and 3 bases from J, the gap between germline ends came to 10 bases. This CDR3 comprises 13 residues.

The V call is TRBV20-1, the J call TRBJ2-5; D ambiguous. Between the trimmed V and J ends, which lost 2 bases and 0 bases, there was a span of 1 base. In germline, CDR1 is DFQATT, CDR2 SNEGSKA (reference sequence). The CDR3 spans 11 residues. The CDR3 region is CSARYQETQYF. The DNA for the CDR3 is TGCAGTGCTAGATACCAAGAGACCCAGTACTTC.

This rearrangement joins TRBV28 to TRBJ1-2; 8 bases map to TRBD1. Germline CDR1 MDHEN, CDR2 SYDVKM. The CDR3 runs to 13 residues. V was pared by 6 bases and J by 4 bases, with 4 bases of the junction left unmatched. CDR3 bases: TGTGCCAGCAGCGACAGGGGCGGCTATGGCTACACCTTC. Translating gives CASSDRGGYGYTF.

The chain carries TRBV14 and TRBJ1-3, with D unclear. There are 16 residues in the CDR3. Trimming stripped 4 bases from V and 0 bases from J, with 13 bases between. Germline loops: CDR1 SGHDN, CDR2 FVKESK. The CDR3 loop reads CASSRAEPYSGNTIYF. The CDR3 bases are TGTGCCAGCAGCCGGGCAGAGCCATACTCTGGAAACACCATATATTTT.

This rearrangement joins TRBV24-1 to TRBJ1-5; TRBD1 aligns across 7 bases. After removal of 6 bases from V and 5 bases from J, the junction contained 3 bases not matched to a gene. Looked up from germline, CDR1 is KGHDR and CDR2 is SFDVKD. This CDR3 comprises 13 residues. The CDR3 DNA follows: TGTGCCACCAGTAACGACAGGGATCAGCCCCAGCATTTT. Translation: CATSNDRDQPQHF.

This chain connects TRBV27 to TRBJ1-1, with D uncertain. CDR1 is MNHEY, CDR2 SMNVEV, per germline (reference sequence). Between the trimmed V and J ends, which lost 4 bases and 6 bases, there was a span of 12 bases. The CDR3 length is 13 residues. Here the CDR3 DNA reads TGTGCCAGCAGTTCGACCCTCGCCCCTGAAGCTTTCTTT. The encoded protein is CASSSTLAPEAFF.

The chain links TRBV12-3 or TRBV12-4 to TRBJ2-7; TRBD2 is a possible D gene (7 bases). CDR3 length: 13 residues. V lost 8 bases and J 4 bases, leaving 15 bases between the germline ends. The CDR3 loop reads CASGGGGPYEQYF. The CDR3 nucleotides read TGTGCCAGCGGGGGCGGGGGACCTTACGAGCAGTACTTC.

This clone was recorded only once. The rearrangement links TRBV5-1 to TRBJ2-5; tentative D call: TRBD2 (5 bases). The CDR3 spans 15 residues. V shed 7 bases and J shed 2 bases, with 18 bases lying between them. Per germline, CDR1 SGHRS and CDR2 YFSETQ. This CDR3 is CASGPGVLAQETQYF. CDR3 nucleotides: TGCGCCAGCGGCCCCGGGGTCCTAGCTCAAGAGACCCAGTACTTC.

The rearrangement links TRBV6-5 to TRBJ1-1, with no clear D. Germline V CDR1 and CDR2: MNHEY, SVGAGI. Trimming stripped 4 bases from V and 4 bases from J, with 7 bases between. There are 12 residues in the CDR3. The CDR3 coding sequence is TGTGCCAGCAGTTCCCCACCCACTGAAGCTTTCTTT. Its protein product is CASSSPPTEAFF.

This chain links TRBV15 with TRBJ1-3; no definite D call. This CDR3 comprises 16 residues. Germline V gene lookup returns CDR1 LNHNV and CDR2 YYDKDF (reference sequence). V lost 1 base and J lost 0, with 10 bases in between. CDR3 nucleotides: TGTGCCACCAGCAGAGGAGTTGGAGTCTCTGGAAACACCATATATTTT. It codes for CATSRGVGVSGNTIYF. Drawing the rest from reference TRBV15 and TRBJ1-3, the complete variable domain is DAMVIQNPRYQVTQFGKPVTLSCSQTLNHNVMYWYQQKSSQAPKLLFHYYDKDFNNEADTPDNFQSRRPNTSFCFLDIRSPGLGDTAMYLCATSRGVGVSGNTIYFGEGSWLTVV.

Only one count was recorded for this clone. J is TRBJ2-7 and V is TRBV7-3; D might be TRBD1 (5 bases). Germline CDR1 and CDR2: SGHTA and FQGTGA. V lost 2 bases, J lost 2 bases, and 10 bases lay in between. This CDR3 contains 14 residues. The CDR3 loop reads CASSLPVGPYEQYF. CDR3 nucleotides: TGTGCCAGCAGCTTACCCGTGGGGCCCTACGAGCAGTACTTC.

The chain links TRBV9 to TRBJ1-1; 12 bases fit TRBD1. The CDR3 has 14 residues. The trim removed 6 bases at V and 4 bases at J, leaving 4 bases unmatched. Germline CDR1 reads SGDLS; CDR2 reads YYNGEE. DNA for the CDR3: TGTGCCAGCAAACAGGGACAGGGGGCCACTGAAGCTTTCTTT. Its translation: CASKQGQGATEAFF.

The V and J genes are TRBV10-3 and TRBJ2-3; TRBD2 matches 12 bases. The CDR3 sequence is 15 residues long. From germline, CDR1 is ENHRY and CDR2 SYGVKD. With 5 bases clipped from V and 3 bases from J, the junction kept 3 bases outside the gene matches. CDR3 region: CAISYLAGGTDTQYF. The CDR3, as DNA: TGTGCCATCAGTTACCTAGCGGGAGGGACAGATACGCAGTATTTT.